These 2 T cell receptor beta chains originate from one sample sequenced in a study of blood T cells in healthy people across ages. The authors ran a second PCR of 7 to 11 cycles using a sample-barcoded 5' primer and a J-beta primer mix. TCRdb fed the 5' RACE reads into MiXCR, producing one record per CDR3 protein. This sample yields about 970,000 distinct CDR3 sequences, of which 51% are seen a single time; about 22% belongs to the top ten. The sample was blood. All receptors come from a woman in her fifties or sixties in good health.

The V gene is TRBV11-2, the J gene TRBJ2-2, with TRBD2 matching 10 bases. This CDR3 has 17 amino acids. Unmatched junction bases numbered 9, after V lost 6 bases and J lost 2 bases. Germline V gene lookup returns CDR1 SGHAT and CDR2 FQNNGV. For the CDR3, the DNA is TGTGCCAGCAGAGGGTTCCTAGCGGGAGTTAACACCGGGGAGCTGTTTTTT. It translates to CASRGFLAGVNTGELFF.

In DNA, the CDR3 is TGCGCCAGCAGCCAAGTGGGGCTTCTCAATGAGCAGTTCTTC. Its translation is CASSQVGLLNEQFF. The V gene is TRBV4-3, the J gene TRBJ2-1, with D tentatively TRBD1 (5 bases). The CDR3 is 14 amino acids. V dropped 1 base and J dropped 6 bases, with 10 bases sitting between them. The germline gives CDR1 LGHNA, CDR2 YSLEER.